Following are 10 T cell receptor beta chains from one sample sequenced in a study of OX40 agonist ivuxolimab in advanced cancers. The method was immunoSEQ multiplex PCR; TCRdb's version includes in-frame clones alone and lacks a portion of them. This table holds some 76,000 clones, about 94% found once. The specimen was CD4+ or CD8+ T cells sorted from blood, collected in a trial of the OX40 agonist ivuxolimab. All receptors derive from an adult with an advanced solid tumor such as melanoma, head and neck, liver or kidney cancer.

The sample holds a few counts of this clone. The chain carries TRBV6-1 and TRBJ2-7, with a weak D call TRBD1 (7 bases). V dropped 6 bases and J dropped 3 bases, with 12 bases sitting between them. CDR1 and CDR2 (germline): MNHNS, SASEGT. The CDR3 is 13 amino acids. For the CDR3, the DNA is TGTGCCAGCAGCGACAGGGAGGACTACGAGCAGTACTTC. Encoded protein: CASSDREDYEQYF.

The chain couples TRBV5-6 to TRBJ2-1; the match to TRBD2 covers 8 bases. The germline gives CDR1 SGHDT, CDR2 YYEEEE. This CDR3 region has 16 residues. V was clipped by 4 bases and J by 9 bases; unmatched bases: 15. The CDR3 spells CASSAPRGGLRVEQFF. CDR3 sequence (DNA): TGTGCCAGCAGCGCCCCCCGGGGGGGCCTACGGGTTGAGCAGTTCTTC.

The chain is built from TRBV10-3 and TRBJ1-4; 9 nucleotides line up with TRBD1. J gave up 2 bases and V 2 bases, and 0 bases lay outside the gene matches. Germline CDR1 and CDR2: ENHRY and SYGVKD. This CDR3 is 15 amino acids long. This CDR3 is CAISETGGTNEKLFF. In DNA form, the CDR3 reads TGTGCCATCAGTGAGACAGGGGGCACTAATGAAAAACTGTTTTTT.

V is TRBV13 and J is TRBJ1-4; the D is unclear. Between the trimmed V and J ends, which lost 0 bases and 0 bases, there was a span of 5 bases. Germline V lookup: CDR1 PRHDT, CDR2 FYEKMQ (reference sequence). The CDR3 is made up of 15 amino acids. CDR3 nucleotides: TGTGCCAGCAGCTTAGGAGGACCAACTAATGAAAAACTGTTTTTT. Its translation: CASSLGGPTNEKLFF.

The V and J genes are TRBV11-2 and TRBJ2-7; D call uncertain. This CDR3 contains 12 residues. CDR1 and CDR2 (germline): SGHAT, FQNNGV. The ends were cut back, 1 base at V and 3 bases at J, with 4 bases in the middle. The CDR3 bases are TGTGCCAGCAGCTTAGGGGTCTACGAGCAGTACTTC. It is translated as CASSLGVYEQYF.

The J gene is TRBJ2-3, the V gene TRBV7-3; the match to TRBD2 covers 9 bases. Trimming took 4 bases from V and 6 from J; bases not matched to a gene: 8. Germline loops: CDR1 SGHTA, CDR2 FQGTGA. This CDR3 region has 15 residues. CDR3 residues: CASSSGTSQLDTQYF. In DNA form, the CDR3 reads TGTGCCAGCAGCTCAGGGACTAGCCAACTGGATACGCAGTATTTT.

This sequence joins TRBV6-5 and TRBJ1-1, with 10 bases matching TRBD1. Trimming removed 6 bases from V and 11 bases from J; junction bases left unmatched: 9. The CDR3 covers 13 residues. Germline CDR1 reads MNHEY; CDR2 reads SVGAGI. The CDR3 protein is CASRSPGQGPAFF. The CDR3, as DNA: TGTGCCAGCAGATCCCCGGGACAGGGGCCCGCTTTCTTT.

V gene TRBV21-1 combines with J gene TRBJ2-2; TRBD1 reflects the table's D call only, with no check against the DNA. TRBV21-1 is a recognized pseudogene. This CDR3 is built from 16 residues. CDR3 amino acids: CASSKEGTPNTGELFF. The CDR3 bases are TGTGCCAGCAGCAAAGAAGGGACACCGAACACCGGGGAGCTGTTTTTT.

The chain combines TRBV9 with TRBJ1-5; no clear D gene. The V end lost 1 base, the J end lost 3 bases, and 11 bases lay between the germline ends. Germline V gene sequence: CDR1 SGDLS, CDR2 YYNGEE. CDR3 length equals 15 residues. The CDR3 region has the DNA TGTGCCAGCAGCGTAAATGCGGGTTTCAATCAGCCCCAGCATTTT. Translated: CASSVNAGFNQPQHF.

The chain combines TRBV19 with TRBJ2-1; D gene uncertain. Trimming removed 1 base from V and 0 bases from J, with 4 bases in between. From germline, CDR1 is LNHDA and CDR2 SQIVND (reference sequence). CDR3 size: 14 residues. DNA for the CDR3: TGTGCCAGTAGTATAGTGGTCTCCTACAATGAGCAGTTCTTC. This sequence encodes CASSIVVSYNEQFF.